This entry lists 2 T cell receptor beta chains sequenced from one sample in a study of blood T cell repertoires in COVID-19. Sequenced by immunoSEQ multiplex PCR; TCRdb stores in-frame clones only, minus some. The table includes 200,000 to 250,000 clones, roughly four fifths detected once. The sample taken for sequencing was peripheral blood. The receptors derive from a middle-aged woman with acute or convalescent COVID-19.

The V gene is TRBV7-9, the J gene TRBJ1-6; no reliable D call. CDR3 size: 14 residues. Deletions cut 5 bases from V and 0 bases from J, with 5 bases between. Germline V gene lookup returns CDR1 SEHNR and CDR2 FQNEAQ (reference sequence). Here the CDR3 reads CASSASSYNSPLHF. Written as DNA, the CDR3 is TGTGCCAGCAGCGCGAGCTCCTATAATTCACCCCTCCACTTT.

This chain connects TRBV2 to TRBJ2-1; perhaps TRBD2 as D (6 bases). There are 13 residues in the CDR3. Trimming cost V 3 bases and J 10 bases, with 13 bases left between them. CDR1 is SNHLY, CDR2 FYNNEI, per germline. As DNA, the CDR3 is TGTGCCAGCAGTGATCTTGGGGGAGGCGAGCAGTTCTTC. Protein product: CASSDLGGGEQFF.